This TCR beta chain was sequenced for a study of CD8+ T cells in alopecia areata. About the study: Those treated were given oral tofacitinib at 5 to 10 mg twice daily. Severity scoring for treated patients was based on the percentage of affected scalp area. Whole-study findings and limits: With tofacitinib ongoing, many expanded lesional clones persisted in both scalp and blood.

The treatment denotes: oral pan-JAK inhibitor, 5-10 mg twice daily. A FACSAria was used to sort CD4+ and CD8+ T cells. These cells came from PBMCs. Worth noting for this clone: The antigen is unknown.

cDNA serving as the sequencing template came from extracted, reverse transcribed RNA. Sequencing used immunoSEQ multiplex PCR; TCRdb keeps in-frame clones, though not all of them. The sample holds 120,000 or so clones; roughly 58% are singletons and the top ten take nearly 30%. Looked up from germline, CDR1 is SEHNR and CDR2 is FQNEAQ (reference sequence). Trimming left V 5 bases short and J 1 base short, with 10 bases between. The CDR3 has 14 residues. This receptor was obtained from a human donor with alopecia areata. This chain connects TRBV7-9 to TRBJ2-3; D gene ambiguous. The sample consisted of CD8+ T cells sorted from blood, taken at week 4, from a patient treated with tofacitinib. The CDR3 loop reads CASSPERGTDTQYF. CDR3 nucleotides: TGTGCCAGCAGCCCAGAACGGGGCACAGATACGCAGTATTTT.